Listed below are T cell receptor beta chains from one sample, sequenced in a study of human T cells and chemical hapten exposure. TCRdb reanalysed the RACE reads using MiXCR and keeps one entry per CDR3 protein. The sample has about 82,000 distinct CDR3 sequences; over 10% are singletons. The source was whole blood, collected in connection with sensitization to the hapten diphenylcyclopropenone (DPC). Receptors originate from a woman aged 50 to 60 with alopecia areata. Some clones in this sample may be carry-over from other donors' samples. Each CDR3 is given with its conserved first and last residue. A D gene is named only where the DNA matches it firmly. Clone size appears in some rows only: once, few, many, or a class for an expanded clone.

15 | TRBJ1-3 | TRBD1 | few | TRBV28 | CASSLRDRLGNTIYF | TGTGCCAGCAGCCTCCGGGACAGACTTGGAAACACCATATATTTT
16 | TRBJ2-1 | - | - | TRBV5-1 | CASSLYPGTLTNEQFF | TGCGCCAGCAGCTTATACCCCGGGACACTCACCAATGAGCAGTTCTTC
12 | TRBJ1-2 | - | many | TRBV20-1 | CSALQLNYGYTF | TGCAGTGCTCTCCAGCTAAACTATGGCTACACCTTC
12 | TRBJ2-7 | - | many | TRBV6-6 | CASRASGDEQYF | TGTGCCAGCAGGGCCTCCGGCGACGAGCAGTACTTC
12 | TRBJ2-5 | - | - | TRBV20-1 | CSAKTQGETQYF | TGCAGTGCAAAAACCCAAGGAGAGACCCAGTACTTC
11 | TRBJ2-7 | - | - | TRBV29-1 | CSVDSGNKQYF | TGCAGCGTCGACTCAGGGAATAAGCAGTACTTC
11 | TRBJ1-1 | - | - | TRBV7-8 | CASFRGTEAFF | TGTGCCAGCTTCCGGGGCACTGAAGCTTTCTTT
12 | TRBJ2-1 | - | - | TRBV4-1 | CASSQVERLQFF | TGCGCCAGCAGCCAAGTTGAAAGACTGCAGTTCTTC
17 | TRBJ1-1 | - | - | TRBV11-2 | CASSLTFQSRLNTEAFF | TGTGCCAGCAGCTTAACCTTTCAGTCCAGGCTAAACACTGAAGCTTTCTTT
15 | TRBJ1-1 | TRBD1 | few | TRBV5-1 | CASSLFQGVRTEAFF | TGCGCCAGCAGCTTGTTCCAGGGGGTTCGCACTGAAGCTTTCTTT
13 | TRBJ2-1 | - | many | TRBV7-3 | CASSLNSNNEQFF | TGTGCCAGCAGCCTCAACTCTAACAATGAGCAGTTCTTC
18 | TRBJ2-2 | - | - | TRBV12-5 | CASGRTVIHIIRAGSCFF | -
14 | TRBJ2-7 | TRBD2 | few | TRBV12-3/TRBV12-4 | CASSFREGSYEQYF | TGTGCCAGCAGTTTTCGGGAGGGGTCCTACGAGCAGTACTTC
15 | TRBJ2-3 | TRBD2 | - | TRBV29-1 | CSVTTGTSGTDTQYF | TGCAGCGTTACAACCGGGACTAGCGGGACAGATACGCAGTATTTT
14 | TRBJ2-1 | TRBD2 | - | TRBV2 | CASSSGRADNEQFF | TGTGCCAGCAGTAGCGGGAGGGCCGACAATGAGCAGTTCTTC
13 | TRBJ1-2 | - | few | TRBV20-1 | CSARSGTGSGYTF | TGCAGTGCTAGATCTGGAACAGGGTCTGGCTACACCTTC
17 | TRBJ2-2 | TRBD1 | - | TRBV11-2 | CASSPRGTVKNTGELFF | TGTGCCAGCAGTCCCCGAGGGACAGTAAAGAACACCGGGGAGCTGTTTTTT
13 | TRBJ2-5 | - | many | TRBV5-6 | CASSLMRLETQYF | TGTGCCAGCAGCTTGATGCGACTGGAGACCCAGTACTTC
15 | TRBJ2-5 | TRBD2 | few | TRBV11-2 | CASSSGLASPGTQYF | TGTGCCAGCAGCTCGGGACTAGCGTCTCCGGGGACCCAGTACTTC
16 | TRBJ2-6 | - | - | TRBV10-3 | CATGDTVPSGANVLTF | TGTGCCACCGGGGATACGGTCCCCTCTGGGGCCAACGTCCTGACTTTC
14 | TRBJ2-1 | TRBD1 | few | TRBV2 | CASSPGTEYNEQFF | TGTGCCAGCAGTCCCGGGACAGAATACAATGAGCAGTTCTTC
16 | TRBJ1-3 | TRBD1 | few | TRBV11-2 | CASSLAGTVAGNTIYF | TGTGCCAGCAGCTTAGCCGGGACAGTGGCTGGAAACACCATATATTTT
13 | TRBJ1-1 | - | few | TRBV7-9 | CVSSPSLNTEAFF | TGTGTCAGCAGCCCAAGTCTGAACACTGAAGCTTTCTTT
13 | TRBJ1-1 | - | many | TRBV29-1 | CSVEVNGNTEAFF | TGCAGCGTTGAAGTTAACGGGAACACTGAAGCTTTCTTT
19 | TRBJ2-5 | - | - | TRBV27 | CASSLPKRLGGAPGETQYF | TGTGCCAGCAGTTTACCCAAAAGGTTAGGTGGAGCCCCGGGCGAGACCCAGTACTTC
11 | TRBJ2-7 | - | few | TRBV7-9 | CASSRRGEQYF | TGTGCCAGCAGCCGGCGGGGCGAGCAGTACTTC
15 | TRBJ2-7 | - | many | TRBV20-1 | CSARLGAGGPYEQYF | TGCAGTGCTAGGTTGGGGGCAGGGGGGCCCTACGAGCAGTACTTC
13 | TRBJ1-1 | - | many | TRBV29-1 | CSLTQGGGTEAFF | TGCAGCCTCACGCAGGGAGGGGGGACTGAAGCTTTCTTT
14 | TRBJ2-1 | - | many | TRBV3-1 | CASSQGDSYNEQFF | TGTGCCAGCAGCCAAGGCGACTCCTACAATGAGCAGTTCTTC
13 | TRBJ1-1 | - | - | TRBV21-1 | CANRQGLNTEAFF | TGTGCCAACAGGCAGGGGTTGAACACTGAAGCTTTCTTT
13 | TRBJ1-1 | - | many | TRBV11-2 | CASSLMPNTEAFF | TGTGCCAGCAGCTTAATGCCAAACACTGAAGCTTTCTTT
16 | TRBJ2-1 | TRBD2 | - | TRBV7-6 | CASSVLSGASYNEQFF | TGTGCCAGCAGCGTTCTTAGCGGGGCCTCCTACAATGAGCAGTTCTTC
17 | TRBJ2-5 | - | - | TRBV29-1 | CSVGPLLLTTGMETQYF | TGCAGCGTGGGTCCCCTCCTACTTACTACAGGGATGGAGACCCAGTACTTC
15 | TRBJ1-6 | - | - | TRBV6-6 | CASSSQGQGNSPLHF | TGTGCCAGCAGTTCCCAGGGGCAGGGTAATTCACCCCTCCACTTT
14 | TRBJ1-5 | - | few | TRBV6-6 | CASRNGGDNQPQHF | TGTGCCAGCAGAAATGGGGGGGATAATCAGCCCCAGCATTTT
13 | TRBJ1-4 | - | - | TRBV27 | CASSPLFYEKLFF | TGTGCCAGCAGTCCCCTATTCTATGAAAAACTGTTTTTT
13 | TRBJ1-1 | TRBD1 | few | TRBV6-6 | CASITGVNTEAFF | TGTGCCTCAATAACAGGGGTGAACACTGAAGCTTTCTTT
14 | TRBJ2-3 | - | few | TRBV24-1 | CATSDSHREDTQYF | TGTGCCACCAGTGATTCCCACAGGGAAGATACGCAGTATTTT
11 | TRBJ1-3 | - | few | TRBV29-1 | CSVVFGNTIYF | TGCAGCGTTGTATTTGGAAACACCATATATTTT
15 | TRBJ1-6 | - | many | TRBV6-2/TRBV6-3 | CASRMASSYNSPLHF | TGTGCCAGCAGAATGGCAAGCTCCTATAATTCACCCCTCCACTTT
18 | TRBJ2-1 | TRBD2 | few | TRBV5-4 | CASSLALSSGSAYNEQFF | TGTGCCAGCAGCTTGGCCTTGAGTAGCGGGAGCGCCTACAATGAGCAGTTCTTC
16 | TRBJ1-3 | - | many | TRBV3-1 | CASSQKRGFTGNTIYF | TGTGCCAGCAGCCAAAAGAGGGGCTTTACTGGAAACACCATATATTTT
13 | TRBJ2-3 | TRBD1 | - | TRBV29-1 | CSAGGQHADTQYF | TGCAGCGCTGGGGGACAGCACGCAGATACGCAGTATTTT
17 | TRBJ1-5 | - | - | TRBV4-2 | CASSQDVGGAQNQPQHF | TGTGCCAGCAGCCAAGACGTAGGCGGGGCCCAAAATCAGCCCCAGCATTTT
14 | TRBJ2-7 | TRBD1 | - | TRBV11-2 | CASSEDRESYEQYF | TGTGCCAGCAGCGAGGACAGGGAGAGCTACGAGCAGTACTTC
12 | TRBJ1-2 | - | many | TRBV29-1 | CSVGGGNYGYTF | TGCAGCGTTGGAGGCGGAAACTATGGCTACACCTTC
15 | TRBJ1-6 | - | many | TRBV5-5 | CASTLDRTVLSPLHF | TGTGCCAGCACCCTAGATAGGACAGTCCTTTCACCCCTCCACTTT
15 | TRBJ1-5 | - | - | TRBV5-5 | CASSLSGADNQPQHF | TGTGCCAGCAGCTTATCGGGGGCCGACAATCAGCCCCAGCATTTT
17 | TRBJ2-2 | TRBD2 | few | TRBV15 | CATSRSWTSGRPGELFF | TGTGCCACCAGCAGATCCTGGACTAGCGGGAGACCCGGGGAGCTGTTTTTT
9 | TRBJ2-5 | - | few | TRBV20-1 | CSAEETQYF | TGCAGCGCAGAGGAGACCCAGTACTTC
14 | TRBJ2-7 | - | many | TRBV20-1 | CSAPPERYTYEQYF | TGCAGTGCCCCCCCTGAGCGGTACACCTACGAGCAGTACTTC
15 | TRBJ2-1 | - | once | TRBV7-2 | CASSLDKGKNNEQFF | TGTGCCAGCAGCCTGGACAAAGGTAAAAACAATGAGCAGTTCTTC
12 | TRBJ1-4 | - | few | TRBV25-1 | CASSEKGEKLFF | TGTGCCAGCAGTGAGAAGGGAGAAAAACTGTTTTTT
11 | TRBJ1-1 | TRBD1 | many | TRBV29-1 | CSVPGGTEAFF | TGCAGCGTCCCAGGGGGAACTGAAGCTTTCTTT
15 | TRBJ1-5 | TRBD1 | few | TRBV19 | CATSPPGGKSQPQHF | TGTGCCACCTCACCTCCAGGGGGCAAGAGTCAGCCCCAGCATTTT
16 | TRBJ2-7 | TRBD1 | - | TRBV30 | CAWSPPPGQGTYEQYF | TGTGCCTGGAGTCCCCCCCCGGGACAGGGGACTTACGAGCAGTACTTC
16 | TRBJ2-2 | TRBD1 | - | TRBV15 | CATSNRGRLPVGELFF | TGTGCCACCAGCAACAGGGGGCGACTACCCGTCGGGGAGCTGTTTTTT
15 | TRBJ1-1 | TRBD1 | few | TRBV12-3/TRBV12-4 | CASGKRDRVDTEAFF | TGTGCCAGCGGGAAAAGGGACAGGGTGGATACTGAAGCTTTCTTT
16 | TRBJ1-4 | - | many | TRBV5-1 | CASSLVNRGANEKLFF | TGCGCCAGCAGCTTGGTTAACAGAGGGGCTAATGAAAAACTGTTTTTT